Listed below are T cell receptor beta chains from one sample, sequenced in a study of response to subunit inactivated influenza vaccine. TCRdb itself ran the RT-PCR reads through MiXCR, one entry per CDR3 protein. Counted here are 650,000 to 850,000 distinct CDR3 sequences, over 11% occurring once; the ten biggest clones make up 6.5% to 8.5%. The specimen comprised PBMCs from blood, sampled less than 15 days before vaccination. Every receptor here comes from a man aged 50 to 60 who received an inactivated influenza vaccine. CDR3s include the opening cysteine and the closing phenylalanine or tryptophan. The order of the fields is V gene, clone size, J gene, CDR3 length, D gene, CDR3 protein, CDR3 DNA. A D gene is named only where the DNA matches it firmly. Only part of the rows carry a size: once, few, many, or a class if the clone is expanded.

V gene: TRBV28
clone size: once
J gene: TRBJ1-4
CDR3 length: 14
D gene: TRBD1
CDR3 protein: CASSSGRGAEKLFF
CDR3 DNA: TGTGCCAGCAGTTCGGGCAGGGGGGCTGAAAAACTGTTTTTT

V gene: TRBV2
clone size: few
J gene: TRBJ2-7
CDR3 length: 14
D gene: TRBD1
CDR3 protein: CASSLTGGYDEQYF
CDR3 DNA: TGTGCCAGCAGTCTCACAGGGGGCTATGACGAGCAGTACTTC

V gene: TRBV20-1
clone size: .
J gene: TRBJ2-5
CDR3 length: 12
D gene: .
CDR3 protein: CSARGGWETQYF
CDR3 DNA: TGCAGTGCTAGAGGCGGGTGGGAGACCCAGTACTTC

V gene: TRBV6-5
clone size: .
J gene: TRBJ2-5
CDR3 length: 18
D gene: TRBD1
CDR3 protein: CASSYSRPRTGGIETQYF
CDR3 DNA: TGTGCCAGCAGTTACTCGAGACCGCGTACAGGGGGAATAGAGACCCAGTACTTC

V gene: TRBV5-1
clone size: few
J gene: TRBJ2-1
CDR3 length: 15
D gene: .
CDR3 protein: CASSLIGFSYNEQFF
CDR3 DNA: TGCGCCAGCAGCTTGATTGGGTTCTCCTACAATGAGCAGTTCTTC

V gene: TRBV5-1
clone size: .
J gene: TRBJ2-7
CDR3 length: 15
D gene: TRBD1
CDR3 protein: CASSGTGASRYEQYF
CDR3 DNA: TGCGCCAGCAGCGGTACAGGGGCCTCTCGCTACGAGCAGTACTTC

V gene: TRBV7-9
clone size: many
J gene: TRBJ2-2
CDR3 length: 12
D gene: .
CDR3 protein: CASSLPPGELFF
CDR3 DNA: TGTGCCAGCAGCTTACCGCCCGGGGAGCTGTTTTTT

V gene: TRBV28
clone size: many
J gene: TRBJ1-5
CDR3 length: 16
D gene: .
CDR3 protein: CASIRQGGLGNQPQHF
CDR3 DNA: TGTGCCAGCATTCGGCAGGGCGGATTAGGAAATCAGCCCCAGCATTTT

V gene: TRBV3-1
clone size: few
J gene: TRBJ2-1
CDR3 length: 15
D gene: TRBD2
CDR3 protein: CASSQASGGAREQFF
CDR3 DNA: TGTGCCAGCAGCCAAGCCAGCGGGGGGGCACGTGAGCAGTTCTTC

V gene: TRBV24-1
clone size: few
J gene: TRBJ1-5
CDR3 length: 14
D gene: .
CDR3 protein: CATSERQGDKPQHF
CDR3 DNA: TGTGCCACCAGTGAAAGGCAGGGAGATAAGCCCCAGCATTTT

V gene: TRBV5-8
clone size: .
J gene: TRBJ2-7
CDR3 length: 15
D gene: .
CDR3 protein: CASSLGPLRSYEQYF
CDR3 DNA: TGTGCCAGCAGCTTGGGGCCCCTCCGCTCCTACGAGCAGTACTTC

V gene: TRBV5-1
clone size: few
J gene: TRBJ2-7
CDR3 length: 14
D gene: .
CDR3 protein: CASSNTDGIYEQYF
CDR3 DNA: TGCGCCAGCAGCAACACTGACGGTATCTACGAGCAGTACTTC

V gene: TRBV5-1
clone size: few
J gene: TRBJ2-3
CDR3 length: 15
D gene: .
CDR3 protein: CASSSTLSKSDTQYF
CDR3 DNA: TGCGCCAGCAGCTCCACCCTATCTAAATCAGATACGCAGTATTTT

V gene: TRBV6-5
clone size: .
J gene: TRBJ2-5
CDR3 length: 19
D gene: TRBD1
CDR3 protein: CASSYSEPGYGQVQETQYF
CDR3 DNA: TGTGCCAGCAGTTACTCTGAACCAGGCTACGGACAGGTTCAAGAGACCCAGTACTTC

V gene: TRBV25-1
clone size: .
J gene: TRBJ2-3
CDR3 length: 13
D gene: .
CDR3 protein: CASSESPRDTQYF
CDR3 DNA: TGTGCCAGCAGTGAATCTCCTCGAGATACGCAGTATTTT

V gene: TRBV19
clone size: .
J gene: TRBJ1-1
CDR3 length: 15
D gene: TRBD1
CDR3 protein: CASTQRQGSGTEAFF
CDR3 DNA: TGTGCCAGTACTCAACGACAGGGGTCGGGGACTGAAGCTTTCTTT

V gene: TRBV6-5
clone size: few
J gene: TRBJ2-7
CDR3 length: 15
D gene: TRBD1
CDR3 protein: CASSYWGTGSYEQYF
CDR3 DNA: TGTGCCAGCAGTTACTGGGGGACAGGGTCCTACGAGCAGTACTTC

V gene: TRBV7-9
clone size: .
J gene: TRBJ2-1
CDR3 length: 16
D gene: .
CDR3 protein: CASSLTLQLVYNEQFF
CDR3 DNA: TGTGCCAGCAGCCTTACGTTACAGTTAGTCTACAATGAGCAGTTCTTC

V gene: TRBV6-1
clone size: few
J gene: TRBJ2-7
CDR3 length: 16
D gene: .
CDR3 protein: CASSLSGGTGFYEQYF
CDR3 DNA: TGTGCCAGCAGTCTCTCCGGGGGGACAGGCTTCTACGAGCAGTACTTC

V gene: TRBV11-2
clone size: .
J gene: TRBJ2-3
CDR3 length: 15
D gene: TRBD1
CDR3 protein: CASSFQTGGTDTQYF
CDR3 DNA: TGTGCCAGCAGCTTCCAAACAGGGGGCACAGATACGCAGTATTTT

V gene: TRBV28
clone size: few
J gene: TRBJ2-1
CDR3 length: 15
D gene: TRBD1
CDR3 protein: CAIHGQGSSYNEQFF
CDR3 DNA: TGTGCCATCCACGGACAGGGGAGCTCCTACAATGAGCAGTTCTTC

V gene: TRBV10-3
clone size: few
J gene: TRBJ1-3
CDR3 length: 14
D gene: .
CDR3 protein: CAISSPGSGNTIYF
CDR3 DNA: TGTGCCATCAGTTCACCTGGCTCTGGAAACACCATATATTTT

V gene: TRBV2
clone size: .
J gene: TRBJ2-3
CDR3 length: 18
D gene: TRBD2
CDR3 protein: CASSGTTTGTSGMDTQYF
CDR3 DNA: TGTGCCAGCAGCGGAACTACCACCGGGACTAGCGGGATGGATACGCAGTATTTT

V gene: TRBV12-3/TRBV12-4
clone size: few
J gene: TRBJ2-4
CDR3 length: 16
D gene: .
CDR3 protein: CASKEGHRGAKNIQYF
CDR3 DNA: TGTGCCAGCAAAGAGGGACATCGGGGGGCCAAAAACATTCAGTACTTC

V gene: TRBV9
clone size: few
J gene: TRBJ2-2
CDR3 length: 16
D gene: TRBD2
CDR3 protein: CASSVAGGRNTGELFF
CDR3 DNA: TGTGCCAGCAGCGTAGCGGGGGGGCGGAACACCGGGGAGCTGTTTTTT

V gene: TRBV20-1
clone size: .
J gene: TRBJ1-2
CDR3 length: 12
D gene: .
CDR3 protein: CSAVVGTYGYTF
CDR3 DNA: TGCAGTGCCGTTGTGGGCACCTATGGCTACACCTTC

V gene: TRBV28
clone size: many
J gene: TRBJ2-2
CDR3 length: 15
D gene: TRBD2
CDR3 protein: CASSLAGGDAGELFF
CDR3 DNA: TGTGCCAGCAGTTTAGCGGGGGGAGACGCCGGGGAGCTGTTTTTT

V gene: TRBV30
clone size: .
J gene: TRBJ2-4
CDR3 length: 12
D gene: .
CDR3 protein: CAWKPGPDIQYF
CDR3 DNA: TGTGCCTGGAAGCCGGGGCCGGACATTCAGTACTTC

V gene: TRBV7-2
clone size: .
J gene: TRBJ2-1
CDR3 length: 14
D gene: .
CDR3 protein: CASSYWTSGNEQFF
CDR3 DNA: TGTGCCAGCAGCTATTGGACAAGCGGGAATGAGCAGTTCTTC

V gene: TRBV2
clone size: .
J gene: TRBJ2-3
CDR3 length: 18
D gene: .
CDR3 protein: CASSGLEFSDRDTDTQYF
CDR3 DNA: TGTGCCAGCAGCGGACTAGAATTCTCGGACAGGGACACAGATACGCAGTATTTT

V gene: TRBV29-1
clone size: .
J gene: TRBJ2-2
CDR3 length: 14
D gene: .
CDR3 protein: CSVGPGANTGELFF
CDR3 DNA: TGCAGCGTTGGGCCGGGGGCGAACACCGGGGAGCTGTTTTTT

V gene: TRBV7-8
clone size: many
J gene: TRBJ2-1
CDR3 length: 15
D gene: .
CDR3 protein: CASSLDGGGFDEQFF
CDR3 DNA: TGTGCCAGCAGCTTAGATGGGGGCGGGTTCGATGAGCAGTTCTTC

V gene: TRBV18
clone size: .
J gene: TRBJ2-7
CDR3 length: 15
D gene: .
CDR3 protein: CASSPITGAYVEQYF
CDR3 DNA: TGTGCCAGCTCACCAATAACGGGGGCGTATGTTGAGCAGTACTTC

V gene: TRBV20-1
clone size: .
J gene: TRBJ2-7
CDR3 length: 14
D gene: TRBD1
CDR3 protein: CSAASGTGPNEQYF
CDR3 DNA: TGCAGTGCTGCCTCCGGGACAGGGCCCAACGAGCAGTACTTC

V gene: TRBV29-1
clone size: .
J gene: TRBJ2-1
CDR3 length: 14
D gene: TRBD2
CDR3 protein: CSVVAGPSYNEQFF
CDR3 DNA: TGCAGCGTTGTAGCGGGACCCTCGTACAATGAGCAGTTCTTC

V gene: TRBV7-3
clone size: .
J gene: TRBJ2-3
CDR3 length: 15
D gene: TRBD2
CDR3 protein: CASSLTREGYHTQYF
CDR3 DNA: TGTGCCAGCAGCTTAACGCGGGAGGGTTATCATACGCAGTATTTT

V gene: TRBV5-6
clone size: .
J gene: TRBJ1-1
CDR3 length: 16
D gene: TRBD1
CDR3 protein: CASSLGQGGMNTEAFF
CDR3 DNA: TGTGCCAGCAGCTTGGGACAGGGGGGGATGAACACTGAAGCTTTCTTT

V gene: TRBV6-1
clone size: few
J gene: TRBJ1-3
CDR3 length: 15
D gene: .
CDR3 protein: CATRDIGGNGNTIYF
CDR3 DNA: TGTGCCACCCGGGATATTGGGGGCAACGGAAACACCATATATTTT

V gene: TRBV29-1
clone size: many
J gene: TRBJ2-7
CDR3 length: 13
D gene: .
CDR3 protein: CSVATRVSYEQYF
CDR3 DNA: TGCAGCGTTGCCACTAGGGTCTCCTACGAGCAGTACTTC

V gene: TRBV6-2/TRBV6-3
clone size: few
J gene: TRBJ2-5
CDR3 length: 15
D gene: TRBD1
CDR3 protein: CASSYTGQYQETQYF
CDR3 DNA: TGTGCCAGCAGTTACACGGGACAGTACCAAGAGACCCAGTACTTC

V gene: TRBV9
clone size: few
J gene: TRBJ2-2
CDR3 length: 14
D gene: .
CDR3 protein: CASSVARATGELFF
CDR3 DNA: TGTGCCAGCAGCGTAGCTCGAGCCACCGGGGAGCTGTTTTTT

V gene: TRBV5-5
clone size: .
J gene: TRBJ2-3
CDR3 length: 14
D gene: .
CDR3 protein: CASSLATGRDTQYF
CDR3 DNA: TGTGCCAGCAGCTTGGCCACAGGGAGAGATACGCAGTATTTT

V gene: TRBV9
clone size: few
J gene: TRBJ1-1
CDR3 length: 14
D gene: .
CDR3 protein: CASSADLQNTEAFF
CDR3 DNA: TGTGCCAGCAGCGCGGACCTACAAAACACTGAAGCTTTCTTT

V gene: TRBV29-1
clone size: few
J gene: TRBJ2-3
CDR3 length: 14
D gene: TRBD2
CDR3 protein: CSAVSGASTDTQYF
CDR3 DNA: TGCAGCGCAGTGAGCGGGGCTAGCACAGATACGCAGTATTTT

V gene: TRBV2
clone size: few
J gene: TRBJ2-5
CDR3 length: 13
D gene: .
CDR3 protein: CASRDQGGGTQYF
CDR3 DNA: TGTGCCAGCAGGGATCAGGGAGGTGGGACCCAGTACTTC

V gene: TRBV20-1
clone size: .
J gene: TRBJ2-7
CDR3 length: 14
D gene: .
CDR3 protein: CSARDQGTSYEQYF
CDR3 DNA: TGCAGTGCTAGAGATCAGGGCACATCCTACGAGCAGTACTTC

V gene: TRBV28
clone size: few
J gene: TRBJ1-2
CDR3 length: 13
D gene: TRBD1
CDR3 protein: CASSQTGYYGYTF
CDR3 DNA: TGTGCCAGCAGTCAGACAGGGTACTATGGCTACACCTTC